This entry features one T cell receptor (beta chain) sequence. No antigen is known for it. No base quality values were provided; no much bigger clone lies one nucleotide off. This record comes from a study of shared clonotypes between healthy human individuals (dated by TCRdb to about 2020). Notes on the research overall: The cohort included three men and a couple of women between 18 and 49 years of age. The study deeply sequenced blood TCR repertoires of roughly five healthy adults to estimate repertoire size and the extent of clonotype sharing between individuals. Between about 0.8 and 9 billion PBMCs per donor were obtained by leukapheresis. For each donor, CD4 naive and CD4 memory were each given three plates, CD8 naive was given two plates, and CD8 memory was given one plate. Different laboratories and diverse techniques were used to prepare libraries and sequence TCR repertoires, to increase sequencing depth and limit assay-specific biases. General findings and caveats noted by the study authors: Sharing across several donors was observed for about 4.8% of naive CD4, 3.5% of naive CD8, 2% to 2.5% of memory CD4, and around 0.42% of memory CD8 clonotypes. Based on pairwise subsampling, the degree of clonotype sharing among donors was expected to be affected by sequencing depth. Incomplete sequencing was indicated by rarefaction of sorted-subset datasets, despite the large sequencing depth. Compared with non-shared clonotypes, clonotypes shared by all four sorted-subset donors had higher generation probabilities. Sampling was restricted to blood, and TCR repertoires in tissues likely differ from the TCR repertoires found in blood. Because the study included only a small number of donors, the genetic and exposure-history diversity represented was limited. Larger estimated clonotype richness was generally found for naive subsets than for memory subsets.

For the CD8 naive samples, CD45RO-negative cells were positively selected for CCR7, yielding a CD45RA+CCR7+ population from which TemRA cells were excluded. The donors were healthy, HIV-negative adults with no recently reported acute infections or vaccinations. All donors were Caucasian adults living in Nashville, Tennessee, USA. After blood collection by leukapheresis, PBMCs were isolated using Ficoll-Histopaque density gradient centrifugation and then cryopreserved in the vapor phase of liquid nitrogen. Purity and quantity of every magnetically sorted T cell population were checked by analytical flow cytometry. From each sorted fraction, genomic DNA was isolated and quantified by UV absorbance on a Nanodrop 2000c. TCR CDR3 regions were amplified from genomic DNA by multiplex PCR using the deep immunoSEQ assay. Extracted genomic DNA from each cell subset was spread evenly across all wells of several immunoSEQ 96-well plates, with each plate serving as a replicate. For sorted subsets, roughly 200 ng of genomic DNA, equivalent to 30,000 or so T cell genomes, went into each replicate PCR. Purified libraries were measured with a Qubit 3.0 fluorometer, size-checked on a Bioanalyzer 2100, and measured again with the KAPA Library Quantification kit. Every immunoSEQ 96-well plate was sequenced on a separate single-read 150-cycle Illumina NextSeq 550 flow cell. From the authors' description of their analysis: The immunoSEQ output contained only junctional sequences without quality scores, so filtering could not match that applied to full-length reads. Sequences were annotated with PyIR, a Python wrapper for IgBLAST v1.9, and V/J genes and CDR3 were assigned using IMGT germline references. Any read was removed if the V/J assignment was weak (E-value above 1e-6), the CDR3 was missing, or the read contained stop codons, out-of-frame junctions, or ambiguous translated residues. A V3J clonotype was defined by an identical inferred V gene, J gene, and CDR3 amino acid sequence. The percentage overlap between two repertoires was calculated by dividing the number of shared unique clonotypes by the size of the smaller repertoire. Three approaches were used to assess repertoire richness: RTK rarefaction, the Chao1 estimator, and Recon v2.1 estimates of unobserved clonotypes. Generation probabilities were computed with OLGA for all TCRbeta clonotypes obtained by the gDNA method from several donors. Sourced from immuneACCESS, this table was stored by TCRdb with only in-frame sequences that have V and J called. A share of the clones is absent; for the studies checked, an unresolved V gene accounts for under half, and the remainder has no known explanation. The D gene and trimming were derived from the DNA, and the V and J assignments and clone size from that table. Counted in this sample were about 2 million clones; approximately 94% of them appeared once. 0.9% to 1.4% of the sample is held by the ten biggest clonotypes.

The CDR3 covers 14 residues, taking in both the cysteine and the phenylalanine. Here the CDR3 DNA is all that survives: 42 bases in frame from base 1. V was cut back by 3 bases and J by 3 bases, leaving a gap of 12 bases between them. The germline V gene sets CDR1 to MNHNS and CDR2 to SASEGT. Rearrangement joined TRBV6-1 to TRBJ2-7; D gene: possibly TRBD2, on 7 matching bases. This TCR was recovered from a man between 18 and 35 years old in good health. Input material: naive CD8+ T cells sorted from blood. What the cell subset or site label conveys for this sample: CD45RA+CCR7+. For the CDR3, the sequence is CASSDSGGYYEQYF. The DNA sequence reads TGTGCCAGCAGTGACTCGGGGGGCTACTACGAGCAGTACTTC.